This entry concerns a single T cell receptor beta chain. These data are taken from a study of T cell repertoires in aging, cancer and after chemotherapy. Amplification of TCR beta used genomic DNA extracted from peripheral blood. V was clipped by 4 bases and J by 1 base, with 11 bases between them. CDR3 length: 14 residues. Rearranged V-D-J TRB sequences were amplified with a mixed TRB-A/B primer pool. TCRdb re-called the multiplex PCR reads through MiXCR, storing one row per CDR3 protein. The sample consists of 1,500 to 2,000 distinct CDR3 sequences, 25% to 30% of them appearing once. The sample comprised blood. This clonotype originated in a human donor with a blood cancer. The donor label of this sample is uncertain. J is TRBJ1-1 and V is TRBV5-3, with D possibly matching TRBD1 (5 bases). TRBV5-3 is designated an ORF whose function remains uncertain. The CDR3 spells CARSTDTWNTEAFF. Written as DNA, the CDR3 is TGTGCCAGAAGCACGGACACCTGGAACACTGAAGCTTTCTTT.